The 30 T cell receptor beta chains in this list originate from one sample, sequenced in a study of blood T cells in healthy people across ages (dated by TCRdb to about 2015). Library prep was done by 5' RACE. Reads for this sample came from an Illumina HiSeq 2500. A second PCR of roughly 7 to 11 cycles was performed with a sample-barcoded 5' primer and a J-beta primer mix. TCRdb passed the public sequencing reads through fastp at Q25 and MiXCR, retaining productive beta sequences. Each entry merges the rows of one CDR3 protein and shows their most common DNA and genes. This sample is represented by approximately 940,000 distinct CDR3 sequences; under 50% of them were singletons. Of the sample, under 15% falls within the top ten clones. The source material was blood. The receptors come from a man in his thirties or forties in good health.

This clonotype turned up a few times. The J gene is TRBJ2-3, the V gene TRBV6-2 or TRBV6-3; 8 bases align to TRBD1. V shed 0 bases and J 1 base; nucleotides not matched to a gene: 3. Germline CDR1 is MNHEY and CDR2 is SVGEGT. The length of the CDR3 is 16 residues. The CDR3 is CASSYSPDRGTDTQYF. As DNA, the CDR3 is TGTGCCAGCAGTTACTCGCCGGACAGGGGCACAGATACGCAGTATTTT.

The chain couples TRBV3-1 to TRBJ1-5; possible D gene TRBD1, 5 bases. The CDR3 is 20 residues long. V was pared by 0 bases and J by 0 bases, with 21 bases between. The germline gives CDR1 LGHDT, CDR2 YNNKEL (reference sequence). Here the CDR3 DNA reads TGTGCCAGCAGCCAAGATCACCCGGGGCAGGCGTCCTTTAGCAATCAGCCCCAGCATTTT. Residues: CASSQDHPGQASFSNQPQHF.

As for this clonotype: A clone one base away is much larger, so this may be a read error. The chain recombines TRBV11-2 with TRBJ2-5; D unclear. Trimming took off 0 bases at V and 13 bases at J, with 15 bases between the two ends. CDR1 is SGHAT and CDR2 is FQNNGV in the germline V gene. The CDR3 runs to 13 residues. The CDR3 nucleotides are TGTGCCAGCAGCTTAGACCCCACGGCTTCTAGGTACTTC. Protein: CASSLDPTASRYF.

This clonotype has just a few counts. The chain is built from TRBV28 and TRBJ1-2; 10 nucleotides line up with TRBD1. This CDR3 contains 14 residues. CDR1 MDHEN and CDR2 SYDVKM come from the germline V gene. Germline trimming cut 6 bases from V and 3 bases from J; bases unmatched to any gene: 4. The CDR3 region has the DNA TGTGCCAGCAGGAGACAGGGGGCGGACTATGGCTACACCTTC. Its translation is CASRRQGADYGYTF.

The J gene is TRBJ2-5, the V gene TRBV25-1; D unresolved. The CDR3 is 14 amino acids. Trimming pared 3 bases from V and 2 bases from J, leaving 10 bases between. Germline loops: CDR1 MGHDK, CDR2 SYGVNS. For the CDR3, the DNA is TGTGCCAGCAGTGACCTTGCTGAGCAAGAGACCCAGTACTTC. The encoded protein is CASSDLAEQETQYF. Based on the CDR3 plus reference TRBV25-1 and TRBJ2-5, the full variable domain is EADIYQTPRYLVIGTGKKITLECSQTMGHDKMYWYQQDPGMELHLIHYSYGVNSTEKGDLSSESTVSRIRTEHFPLTLESARPSHTSQYLCASSDLAEQETQYFGPGTRLLVL.

This clonotype was seen a handful of times. The genes are TRBV28 and TRBJ2-7, with D possibly TRBD1 on 5 matching bases. The CDR3 is 15 amino acids. V was trimmed by 3 bases and J by 6 bases, leaving 18 bases between them. From germline, CDR1 is MDHEN and CDR2 SYDVKM. CDR3 nucleotides: TGTGCCAGCAGTTTGAACCAGGGTCAGTACTCCGAGCAGTACTTC. It yields the protein CASSLNQGQYSEQYF.

The rearrangement joins TRBV24-1 to TRBJ2-7; 8 nucleotides align to TRBD1. The CDR3 has 17 residues. Germline V gene lookup returns CDR1 KGHDR and CDR2 SFDVKD. With 5 bases clipped from V and 0 bases from J, the junction kept 11 bases outside the gene matches. The CDR3 region is CATSGVVEQGDSYEQYF. The CDR3 DNA reads TGTGCCACCAGTGGGGTCGTGGAACAGGGGGACTCCTACGAGCAGTACTTC.

The chain is built from TRBV9 and TRBJ1-2, with D possibly matching TRBD1 (6 bases). Trimming left V 2 bases short and J 0 bases short, with 14 bases between. Germline CDR1 and CDR2: SGDLS and YYNGEE. The CDR3 sequence is 16 residues long. CDR3 protein: CASSVSGQIPNYGYTF. The CDR3 nucleotides are TGTGCCAGCAGCGTCTCCGGACAGATACCTAACTATGGCTACACCTTC.

As regards this clonotype: A much larger clone lies a single base off, so this may be a read error. The chain couples TRBV3-1 to TRBJ2-7; D possibly matches TRBD1 or TRBD2 (5 bases each). Trimming shortened V by 10 bases and J by 0 bases, and 13 bases separated the two germline ends. Germline CDR1 reads LGHDT; CDR2 reads YNNKEL (reference sequence). CDR3 length equals 13 residues. CDR3 region: CANSFGASYEQYF. As DNA, the CDR3 is TGTGCCAACTCCTTCGGGGCCTCCTACGAGCAGTACTTC.

This clonotype occurred a few times. The J gene is TRBJ2-7, the V gene TRBV28; D uncertain. The CDR3 is 14 residues long. V lost 9 bases and J 0 bases, leaving 15 bases between the germline ends. Germline CDR1 is MDHEN and CDR2 is SYDVKM. Here the CDR3 reads CASRRQLSSYEQYF. CDR3 nucleotide sequence: TGTGCCAGTCGCCGGCAACTTAGCTCCTACGAGCAGTACTTC.

This chain links TRBV6-2 or TRBV6-3 with TRBJ2-7; D not certain. The CDR3 covers 13 residues. Germline assignment: CDR1 MNHEY and CDR2 SVGEGT. With 0 bases removed from V and 3 bases from J, the gap between germline ends came to 6 bases. Here the CDR3 reads CASSYSWNYEQYF. The CDR3 DNA reads as TGTGCCAGCAGTTACTCCTGGAACTACGAGCAGTACTTC.

V is TRBV5-4 and J is TRBJ2-6; D call uncertain. This CDR3 has 15 residues. The V gene lost 0 bases and the J gene lost 2 bases, with 6 bases spanning the gap. Germline V gene sequence: CDR1 SGHNT, CDR2 YYREEE (reference sequence). CDR3 in amino acids: CASSLVQPGANVLTF. In nucleotides, the CDR3 is TGTGCCAGCAGCTTGGTCCAGCCTGGGGCCAACGTCCTGACTTTC.

The chain couples TRBV14 to TRBJ1-1; no clear D gene. Trimming removed 5 bases from V and 7 bases from J, with 14 bases in between. CDR3 length: 13 residues. Germline V lookup: CDR1 SGHDN, CDR2 FVKESK. CDR3 amino acids: CASSSTDYLEAFF. In DNA form, the CDR3 reads TGTGCCAGCAGCAGTACAGATTACCTTGAAGCTTTCTTT.

This clonotype has more than one count but fewer than ten. The chain combines TRBV7-9 with TRBJ2-3, with D tentatively TRBD1 (6 bases). This CDR3 is built from 16 residues. V lost 2 bases and J 4 bases, leaving 16 bases between the germline ends. The germline CDR1 and CDR2 sequences are SEHNR and FQNEAQ (reference sequence). Here the CDR3 reads CASSLRPGVYADTQYF. The CDR3 DNA follows: TGTGCCAGCAGCTTAAGGCCAGGGGTTTATGCAGATACGCAGTATTTT.

The V call is TRBV5-1, the J call TRBJ2-6; 9 bases are a match to TRBD1. Germline V gives CDR1 SGHRS, CDR2 YFSETQ. The CDR3 runs 18 residues. The ends lost 3 bases at V and 0 bases at J; junction bases unmatched: 7. DNA for the CDR3: TGCGCCAGCAGCTCACCGGGACAGGGAAGCTCTGGGGCCAACGTCCTGACTTTC. Protein sequence: CASSSPGQGSSGANVLTF.

The chain is built from TRBV11-2 and TRBJ2-5, with D possibly matching TRBD2 (5 bases). Germline V gene sequence: CDR1 SGHAT, CDR2 FQNNGV. This CDR3 has 12 amino acids. The ends were cut back, 2 bases at V and 10 bases at J, with 11 bases in the middle. The CDR3 sequence is CASSLNGVDQYF. The CDR3 coding sequence is TGTGCCAGCAGCTTAAACGGGGTCGACCAGTACTTC.

The rearrangement links TRBV6-2 or TRBV6-3 to TRBJ2-7; 8 nucleotides line up with TRBD1. V was pared by 1 base and J by 6 bases, with 8 bases of the junction left unmatched. Germline loops: CDR1 MNHEY, CDR2 SVGEGT. This CDR3 comprises 15 residues. CDR3 sequence (DNA): TGTGCCAGCAGTTACTTGGAGACAGGGGCCCGCGAGCAGTACTTC. Its protein is CASSYLETGAREQYF.

This clonotype was seen only a few times. The rearrangement uses TRBV20-1 and TRBJ2-5; 12 bases match TRBD2. The trim removed 2 bases at V and 3 bases at J, leaving 1 base unmatched. This CDR3 spans 14 amino acids. In germline, CDR1 is DFQATT, CDR2 SNEGSKA (reference sequence). The CDR3 here is CSARLAGGKETQYF. The CDR3 DNA follows: TGCAGTGCTAGACTAGCGGGGGGGAAAGAGACCCAGTACTTC.

The J gene is TRBJ1-5, the V gene TRBV6-2 or TRBV6-3, with TRBD1 matching 7 bases. The CDR3 totals 15 residues. V was pared by 2 bases and J by 6 bases, with 7 bases of the junction left unmatched. In germline, CDR1 is MNHEY, CDR2 SVGEGT. This CDR3 is CASSYRGLGVQPQHF. CDR3 sequence (DNA): TGTGCCAGCAGTTACAGGGGGCTCGGCGTTCAGCCCCAGCATTTT.

The rearrangement joins TRBV5-6 to TRBJ2-7; a possible D gene is TRBD1 (6 bases). Germline CDR1 is SGHDT and CDR2 is YYEEEE. The V end lost 4 bases, the J end lost 5 bases, and 19 bases lay between the germline ends. The CDR3 runs 15 residues. CDR3 coding DNA: TGTGCCAGCAGCAACTTACAGGGCTCGCCGGACGAGCAGTACTTC. Amino acids: CASSNLQGSPDEQYF.

J is TRBJ2-4 and V is TRBV9; possibly TRBD2 for D (5 bases). The end of the DNA aligns better with TRBJ2-7, so the J call may be wrong. CDR1 SGDLS and CDR2 YYNGEE come from the germline V gene. There are 13 residues in the CDR3. CDR3 amino acids: CASSTGGLYEQYF. The DNA of the CDR3 is TGTGCCAGCAGCACCGGTGGACTCTACGAGCAGTACTTC.

The CDR3 loop reads CAISGGRAYEQYF. The CDR3 bases are TGTGCCATCAGTGGTGGTAGGGCCTACGAGCAGTACTTC. The chain uses TRBV10-3 and TRBJ2-7; unclear D gene. Germline values: CDR1 ENHRY, CDR2 SYGVKD. Trimming removed 4 bases at V and 2 bases at J, with 9 bases between. The CDR3 extends over 13 amino acids.

This chain links TRBV3-1 with TRBJ2-7; D not resolved. Germline values: CDR1 LGHDT, CDR2 YNNKEL (reference sequence). V shed 2 bases and J shed 2 bases, with 4 bases lying between them. This CDR3 is 12 amino acids long. This CDR3 is CASSQMAYEQYF. The CDR3 DNA sequence: TGTGCCAGCAGCCAAATGGCCTACGAGCAGTACTTC.

V gene TRBV20-1 combines with J gene TRBJ1-5; perhaps TRBD1 as D (6 bases). The CDR3 runs to 18 residues. Germline CDR1 and CDR2: DFQATT and SNEGSKA (reference sequence). The V end lost 0 bases, the J end lost 3 bases, and 21 bases lay between the germline ends. The CDR3 sequence is CSARDYAVDGQFNQPQHF. The CDR3 DNA follows: TGCAGTGCTAGAGATTATGCGGTAGATGGACAGTTCAATCAGCCCCAGCATTTT.

The sample holds a few counts of this clonotype. The rearrangement links TRBV7-9 to TRBJ2-1, with 9 bases identical to TRBD2. Looked up from germline, CDR1 is SEHNR and CDR2 is FQNEAQ (reference sequence). Losses at the gene ends were 1 base for V and 9 bases for J; bases not matched to a gene: 10. The CDR3 has 16 amino acids. CDR3: CASSLEAGGPRSEQFF. The CDR3 bases are TGTGCCAGCAGCTTAGAGGCGGGGGGGCCGAGAAGTGAGCAGTTCTTC.

Remarks on this clonotype: A much larger clone lies a single base off, so this may be a read error. V and J are TRBV7-2 and TRBJ2-1, with TRBD2 identical over 7 bases. CDR1 and CDR2 (germline): SGHTA, FQGNSA. The CDR3 runs to 13 residues. CDR3 nucleotide sequence: TGTGCCGGCAGCCCCCCTAGCGGAGTTGAGCAGTTCTTC. This gives the protein CAGSPPSGVEQFF.

This chain connects TRBV5-1 to TRBJ2-7; D ambiguous. Germline values: CDR1 SGHRS, CDR2 YFSETQ. Trimming took 0 bases from V and 2 from J, leaving 9 bases between them. The CDR3 loop spans 14 amino acids. The CDR3 spells CASSLDSFPYEQYF. DNA of the CDR3: TGCGCCAGCAGCTTGGACAGTTTCCCCTACGAGCAGTACTTC.

This clonotype was recorded a few times. The CDR3 DNA is TGCGCCAGCAGCCAAGATCCCCCGGGCTCCACTGAAGCTTTCTTT. Translated, it gives CASSQDPPGSTEAFF. The chain is built from TRBV4-1 and TRBJ1-1; D is unclear. Germline loops: CDR1 MGHRA, CDR2 YSYEKL. V lost 0 bases and J 4 bases, leaving 12 bases between the germline ends. This CDR3 spans 15 amino acids.

In its sample, this clonotype was seen a few times. The chain joins TRBV11-3 to TRBJ2-1, with 13 positions matching TRBD2. The CDR3 has 14 amino acids. V shed 5 bases and J 8 bases; nucleotides not matched to a gene: 3. Germline V lookup: CDR1 SGHNT, CDR2 YENEEA. The CDR3 sequence is CASSPTSGGYEQFF. As DNA, the CDR3 is TGTGCCAGCAGCCCGACTAGCGGGGGGTATGAGCAGTTCTTC.

This clonotype was detected a few times. The V call is TRBV6-5, the J call TRBJ2-5; D remains unclear. Trimming removed 5 bases at V and 1 base at J, with 11 bases between. The germline gives CDR1 MNHEY, CDR2 SVGAGI. CDR3 length: 14 amino acids. CDR3 nucleotide sequence: TGTGCCAGCAGTCAGAGCCTGTCCCAAGAGACCCAGTACTTC. It yields the protein CASSQSLSQETQYF.